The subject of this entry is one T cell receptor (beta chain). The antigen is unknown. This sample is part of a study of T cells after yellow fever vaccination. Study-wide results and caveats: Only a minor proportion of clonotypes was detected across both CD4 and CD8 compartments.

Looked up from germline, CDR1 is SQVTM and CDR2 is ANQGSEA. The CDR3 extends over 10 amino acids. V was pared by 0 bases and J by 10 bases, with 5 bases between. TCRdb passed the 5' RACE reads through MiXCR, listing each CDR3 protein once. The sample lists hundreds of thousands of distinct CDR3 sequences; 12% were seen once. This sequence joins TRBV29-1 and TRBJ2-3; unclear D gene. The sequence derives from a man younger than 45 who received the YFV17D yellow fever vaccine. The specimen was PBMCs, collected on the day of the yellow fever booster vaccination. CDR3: CSVEDYAQYF. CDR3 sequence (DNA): TGCAGCGTTGAAGACTACGCGCAGTATTTT.